This is a list of T cell receptor beta chains from one sample in a study of cytomegalovirus exposure and HLA in healthy donors. The data were produced by immunoSEQ multiplex PCR, yet TCRdb's version contains in-frame clones alone and is incomplete. Among about 160,000 clones listed, about four fifths were seen once. The specimen sequenced was PBMCs. These receptor sequences come from a man under 40 in good health and CMV-seronegative. Each CDR3 is given without its conserved first and last residue. D genes are given only for firm matches.

v_call d_call cdr3_aa
TRBV2 TRBD2 ASRQRTSGINEQF
TRBV11-2 TRBD2 ASSLSSGGHNEQF
TRBV9 - ASSVSVEQF
TRBV7-9 - ASSSQGDTQY
TRBV2 - ASNLRRDNEKLF
TRBV19 - ASSIQAGYEQY
TRBV27 - ASSSQGTQY
TRBV5-4 - ASSSDWEQF
TRBV7-3 TRBD2 ASSSRGGRGETQY
TRBV27 - ASSQGTPSPLH
TRBV7-8 - ASSPRVDTQY
TRBV5-5 TRBD1 ASSLTGTGSSTDTQY
TRBV19 TRBD1 ASSPFGTGDTDTQY
TRBV7-3 - ASSFNSNTDTQY
TRBV5-6 - ASSPEEVDDEQY
TRBV28 TRBD1 ASSYRGEGYEQY
TRBV5-6 TRBD1 ASSRTGNTGELF
TRBV7-6 TRBD1 ASSLGRDRGHPGELF
TRBV5-4 - ASSHRSSTDTQY
TRBV19 - ASSIMGAGETQY
TRBV7-3 - ASSLTGSPDTQY
TRBV13 TRBD2 ASSPPSGRGDEQF
TRBV5-4 - ASSRGGEAF
TRBV5-4 - ASSLTGPMDTEAF